The text below deals with one TCR beta chain. The data were obtained in a study of blood T cell repertoires in COVID-19. Study context: The United States, Italy and Spain supplied acute and convalescent COVID-19 samples. Nucleic acid was either cDNA or gDNA, and it came from T cells, B-cell-depleted T cells, or PBMCs.

Source study methods: Amplification of reference gene primers provided the estimated nucleated cell counts. Assay used: immunoSEQ multiplex PCR; TCRdb lists only in-frame clones, some missing. For V, J and clone size, that table is used; D and trimming come from the DNA. The repertoire holds over 120,000 clones, with around 79% as singletons. The CDR3 length is 15 residues. Trimming took 4 bases from V and 4 from J; bases not matched to a gene: 12. CDR1 is SQVTM, CDR2 ANQGSEA, per germline. V usage is TRBV29-1 and J usage is TRBJ1-2, with 7 bases lining up with TRBD1. Sequencing was carried out using peripheral blood. The TCR originated in a woman in her seventies with COVID-19, enrolled during active disease. Here the CDR3 DNA reads TGCAGCGTTGTGACAGGGAGTGGGACGGGCTATGGCTACACCTTC. Amino acids: CSVVTGSGTGYGYTF.